This is a list of T cell receptor beta chains from one sample in a study of T cells in Graves' hyperthyroidism and ophthalmopathy. Using its own MiXCR run on the multiplex PCR reads, TCRdb lists one record per CDR3 protein. The profile shows around 620,000 distinct CDR3 sequences, about 45% of them singletons. Material for sequencing was peripheral blood or thyroid tissue (not recorded which). The receptors were gathered from an adult woman with Graves' disease, either hyperthyroidism or ophthalmopathy (not recorded which). Both conserved end residues are part of each CDR3. D genes are given only for firm matches. Not all rows give a size; the values are once, few, many and, for expanded clones, a class.

j_call clone_size d_call v_call cdr3_aa cdr3_nt
TRBJ2-5 . TRBD1 TRBV6-1 CAISGTGGETQYF TGTGCCATCAGTGGGACAGGGGGAGAGACCCAGTACTTC
TRBJ1-5 many TRBD1 TRBV19 CASSISSRQGGQPQHF TGTGCCAGTAGTATAAGTTCCCGACAGGGCGGCCAGCCCCAGCATTTT
TRBJ2-7 many . TRBV12-3/TRBV12-4 CASSSAHKVSDEQYF TGTGCCAGCAGTTCCGCACACAAGGTCTCGGACGAGCAGTACTTC
TRBJ1-1 . . TRBV6-5 CASSFGPPPEAFF TGTGCCAGCAGTTTTGGACCCCCCCCTGAAGCTTTCTTT
TRBJ2-2 few TRBD1 TRBV5-5 CASKDRGPGELFF TGTGCCAGCAAGGACAGGGGCCCCGGGGAGCTGTTTTTT
TRBJ2-7 once . TRBV7-8 CASSLATDYEQYF TGTGCCAGCAGCTTAGCTACAGACTACGAGCAGTACTTC
TRBJ2-7 . . TRBV10-3 CAISGTDYEQYF TGTGCCATCAGTGGGACAGATTACGAGCAGTACTTC
TRBJ2-7 . . TRBV10-3 CAISEGMNEQYF TGTGCCATCAGTGAGGGGATGAACGAGCAGTACTTC
TRBJ1-4 . . TRBV10-3 CAISSTNEKLFF TGTGCCATCTCATCAACTAATGAAAAACTGTTTTTT
TRBJ2-4 many TRBD2 TRBV15 CATSRATSGVAKNIQYF TGTGCCACCAGCAGAGCCACTAGCGGGGTAGCCAAAAACATTCAGTACTTC
TRBJ2-5 few . TRBV7-6 CASRPGGRETQYF TGTGCCAGCCGTCCAGGAGGGCGAGAGACCCAGTACTTC
TRBJ2-7 many TRBD2 TRBV7-9 CASSLPLRGVHEQYF TGTGCCAGCAGCTTACCCTTGCGGGGGGTCCACGAGCAGTACTTC
TRBJ1-3 many TRBD1 TRBV29-1 CSVHGTGSSGNTIYF TGCAGCGTACACGGGACAGGGAGCTCTGGAAACACCATATATTTT
TRBJ2-5 many . TRBV10-3 CAISESMASWETQYF TGTGCCATCAGTGAGTCGATGGCGTCGTGGGAGACCCAGTACTTC
TRBJ1-2 once . TRBV29-1 CSNRTNYGYTF TGCAGCAACAGGACTAACTATGGCTACACCTTC
TRBJ1-3 . . TRBV10-3 CAVGQNTIYF TGTGCCGTCGGGCAAAACACCATATATTTT
TRBJ1-3 . . TRBV9 CASSPKPRSSGNTIYF TGTGCCAGCTCACCAAAGCCACGGAGCTCTGGAAACACCATATATTTT
TRBJ1-6 few TRBD1 TRBV28 CASSFGQGIMESPLHF TGTGCCAGCAGTTTCGGACAGGGGATAATGGAGTCACCCCTCCACTTT
TRBJ1-2 many . TRBV5-1 CASSPGQRNYGYTF TGCGCCAGCAGCCCCGGACAGAGGAACTATGGCTACACCTTC
TRBJ1-1 many . TRBV20-1 CSATSGVMNTEAFF TGCAGTGCTACCTCGGGCGTCATGAACACTGAAGCTTTCTTT
TRBJ2-2 many . TRBV14 CASRPAGNTGELFF TGTGCCAGCAGACCTGCGGGCAATACCGGGGAGCTGTTTTTT
TRBJ2-5 . . TRBV7-6 CASSSLDGQPVETQYF TGTGCCAGCAGCAGCTTGGATGGACAGCCAGTGGAGACCCAGTACTTC
TRBJ2-5 . TRBD1 TRBV6-1 CASRWGGQGGETQYF TGTGCCAGCAGATGGGGGGGACAGGGAGGGGAGACCCAGTACTTC
TRBJ2-7 many TRBD2 TRBV27 CASSGGAGGPYEQYF TGTGCCAGCAGCGGTGGAGCGGGAGGGCCCTACGAGCAGTACTTC
TRBJ1-1 many . TRBV7-2 CAILDDDRINTEAFF TGTGCCATCCTCGACGATGACAGGATTAACACTGAAGCTTTCTTT
TRBJ2-5 many . TRBV6-5 CASTRGETQYF TGTGCCAGCACCCGAGGGGAGACCCAGTACTTC
TRBJ2-7 . . TRBV7-9 CASSLTISYEQYF TGTGCCAGCAGCTTGACTATCTCCTACGAGCAGTACTTC
TRBJ2-7 once . TRBV5-1 CASSSRGDGVYEQYF TGCGCCAGCAGCTCTCGAGGGGACGGTGTCTACGAGCAGTACTTC
TRBJ2-7 . . TRBV29-1 CSTPRGVSYEQYF TGCAGCACCCCACGAGGGGTCTCCTACGAGCAGTACTTC
TRBJ2-2 . . TRBV4-1 CASSQEAANTGELFF TGCGCCAGCAGCCAAGAGGCGGCGAACACCGGGGAGCTGTTTTTT
TRBJ1-2 . TRBD1 TRBV19 CASRDRGLGYTF TGTGCCAGTAGGGACAGGGGCCTTGGCTACACCTTC
TRBJ2-2 . . TRBV10-3 CAITGGNTGGLFF TGTGCCATCACAGGCGGGAACACCGGGGGGCTGTTTTTC
TRBJ2-1 . . TRBV12-3/TRBV12-4 CASSEGGYNEQFF TGTGCCAGCAGTGAAGGAGGCTACAATGAGCAGTTCTTC
TRBJ1-1 . . TRBV5-4 CASSFVGDRTEAFF TGTGCCAGCAGCTTTGTTGGGGACCGGACAGAAGCTTTCTTT
TRBJ2-7 few TRBD1 TRBV7-9 CASRRSGGSYEQYF TGTGCCAGCAGACGCTCAGGGGGATCCTACGAGCAGTACTTC
TRBJ1-3 . . TRBV6-1 CATGQGFSGNTIYF TGTGCCACCGGGCAGGGCTTCTCTGGAAACACCATATATTTT
TRBJ1-3 many . TRBV6-1 CASSDFASSGNTIYF TGTGCCAGCAGTGACTTCGCGTCCTCTGGAAACACCATATATTTT
TRBJ2-2 . . TRBV7-2 CASSTDNRAGGELFF TGTGCCAGCAGCACAGACAACAGGGCGGGCGGGGAGCTGTTTTTT
TRBJ1-6 . TRBD1 TRBV29-1 CSALIGQGYSPLHF TGCAGCGCGTTAATTGGACAGGGCTATTCACCCCTCCACTTT
TRBJ1-2 many . TRBV3-1 CASSQGIQGDGYTF TGTGCCAGCAGCCAAGGGATCCAGGGAGATGGCTACACCTTC
TRBJ1-5 many . TRBV20-1 CSASGGGNQPQHF TGCAGTGCTAGTGGTGGAGGCAATCAGCCCCAGCATTTT
TRBJ1-5 . TRBD1 TRBV10-3 CAISVGTGVTQPQHF TGTGCCATCAGTGTCGGGACAGGGGTGACTCAGCCCCAGCATTTT
TRBJ2-7 . . TRBV4-1 CASSQDREPIYSSYEHYF TGCGCCAGCAGCCAAGATCGCGAGCCGATTTATTCTTCCTACGAGCATTACTTC
TRBJ2-5 . TRBD1 TRBV2 CASREGQGETQYF TGTGCCAGCAGGGAGGGACAGGGAGAGACCCAGTACTTC
TRBJ1-1 many . TRBV5-1 CASSLVRNTEAFF TGCGCCAGCAGCTTGGTCAGGAACACTGAAGCTTTCTTT
TRBJ1-5 few TRBD1 TRBV28 CASSRDRPYSNQPQHF TGTGCCAGCAGCCGGGACAGACCCTATAGCAATCAGCCCCAGCATTTT
TRBJ1-2 many TRBD1 TRBV20-1 CSAGRQGGYTF TGCAGTGCCGGAAGACAGGGTGGCTACACCTTC
TRBJ1-1 . . TRBV5-1 CASSQDYNRRGRNTEAFF TGCGCCAGCAGCCAAGATTATAACAGGAGGGGTAGGAACACTGAAGCTTTCTTT
TRBJ1-1 few . TRBV11-2 CASSLYGALGRGSRLNTEAFF TGTGCCAGCAGCTTGTATGGGGCCTTGGGGAGGGGGAGCCGGTTGAACACTGAAGCTTTCTTT
TRBJ2-7 many . TRBV25-1 CASSEDGVSLYEQYF TGTGCCAGCAGTGAGGACGGGGTCAGCCTCTACGAGCAGTACTTC
TRBJ2-2 many . TRBV11-2 CASSLLLPGSTGPSNTGELFF TGTGCCAGCAGCTTACTGCTCCCCGGTTCCACAGGCCCGTCGAACACCGGGGAGCTGTTTTTT
TRBJ1-5 many . TRBV19 CASTQSNQPQHF TGTGCCAGTACACAGAGCAATCAGCCCCAGCATTTT
TRBJ1-5 few . TRBV9 CASSAGASTGYEHF TGTGCCAGCAGCGCAGGGGCCTCGACAGGCTACGAGCATTTT
TRBJ2-7 . TRBD2 TRBV19 CASSKKGLAGGPSYEQYF TGTGCCAGTAGTAAAAAGGGACTAGCGGGAGGACCCTCCTACGAGCAGTACTTC
TRBJ1-1 many TRBD1 TRBV28 CASKLGDRVYTEAFF TGTGCCAGCAAACTCGGGGACAGGGTATACACTGAAGCTTTCTTT